This T cell receptor beta chain was identified during a study of T cell responses to AZD1222 COVID-19 vaccine. The V segment lost 4 bases and the J segment 3 bases; nucleotides outside the gene matches: 2. This CDR3 region has 15 residues. CDR1 is LGHNA, CDR2 YSLEER, per germline. This table comes from immunoSEQ multiplex PCR, and its TCRdb copy is limited to in-frame clones, with some not included. The sample carries around 120,000 clones, approximately 94% recorded once. Details on this clone: Its antigen is as yet unknown.

Study-level results: Baseline seropositives among AZD1222 recipients totaled only six or seven. The study found Spike-specific TCR breadth and depth rose after two AZD1222 doses. The study reported that nearly half of spike-specific TCRs target unmutated variant regions. After the peak T cell response, and only then, were repertoires sampled.

Source: peripheral blood, taken 28 days after the second AZD1222 dose. V is TRBV4-3 and J is TRBJ1-4, with 10 bases lining up with TRBD1. This TCR came from an adult who received the AZD1222 COVID-19 vaccine. CDR3 coding DNA: TGCGCCAGCAGCCGCGGACAGGGGGCTAATGAAAAACTGTTTTTT. Translated: CASSRGQGANEKLFF.